These 20 T cell receptor beta chains were sequenced from one sample in a study of T cell responses to AZD1222 COVID-19 vaccine. Sequencing used immunoSEQ multiplex PCR; TCRdb keeps in-frame clones, though not all of them. The sample shows 150,000 or so clones, approximately 90% of them seen only once. The sample consisted of peripheral blood, taken 28 days after the second AZD1222 dose. Receptor source: an adult who received the AZD1222 COVID-19 vaccine.

The J gene is TRBJ2-1, the V gene TRBV4-3; the match to TRBD1 covers 9 bases. The germline gives CDR1 LGHNA, CDR2 YSLEER. Trimming removed 3 bases from V and 6 bases from J; junction bases left unmatched: 15. The CDR3 totals 18 residues. CDR3 nucleotide sequence: TGCGCCAGCAGCCAGGGACTCCTCGGGACAGGGCGCACCAATGAGCAGTTCTTC. The encoded protein is CASSQGLLGTGRTNEQFF.

This chain links TRBV27 with TRBJ2-1; 7 bases agree with TRBD2. Germline V gene data show CDR1 as MNHEY and CDR2 as SMNVEV (reference sequence). The CDR3 has 15 amino acids. J lost 6 bases, V lost 5 bases, and 10 bases had no gene match. CDR3 region: CASSVRAGDINEQFF. The CDR3 coding sequence is TGTGCCAGCAGTGTGCGGGCGGGGGATATCAATGAGCAGTTCTTC.

This clone was recorded only once. This chain links TRBV5-1 with TRBJ2-5; D unclear. V gave up 4 bases and J gave up 2 bases, with 15 bases separating them. This CDR3 has 15 amino acids. Germline V gene sequence: CDR1 SGHRS, CDR2 YFSETQ. In DNA form, the CDR3 reads TGCGCCAGCAGCAGAGGATCGGCCCTGCAAGAGACCCAGTACTTC. Translating it yields CASSRGSALQETQYF.

The chain has TRBV10-3 and TRBJ1-1; 9 bases line up with TRBD1. This CDR3 has 13 residues. After removal of 4 bases from V and 12 bases from J, the junction contained 9 bases not matched to a gene. Per the germline V gene, CDR1 is ENHRY and CDR2 is SYGVKD. The CDR3 loop is CAISVSTGGRTFF. In nucleotides, the CDR3 is TGTGCCATCAGTGTGTCGACAGGGGGGAGGACTTTCTTT.

The gene calls are TRBV4-2 and TRBJ2-2, with D possibly being TRBD2 (5 bases). Germline lookup yields CDR1 LGHNA and CDR2 YNFKEQ. The CDR3 is 15 residues long. The germline V and J ends were trimmed by 6 bases and 3 bases, with 14 bases remaining between them. DNA for the CDR3: TGTGCCAGCAGTGTTGGGGTTAGCGACACCGGGGAGCTGTTTTTT. Residues: CASSVGVSDTGELFF.

V gene TRBV19 combines with J gene TRBJ2-2; 7 bases are a match to TRBD1. V trimming: 11 bases; J trimming: 7 bases; junction bases outside the gene matches: 10. The CDR3 consists of 13 residues. Germline V CDR1 and CDR2: LNHDA, SQIVND (reference sequence). CDR3: CAASPGQIGELFF. The CDR3 bases are TGTGCCGCATCCCCGGGACAGATCGGGGAGCTGTTTTTT.

V and J are TRBV12-5 and TRBJ2-1, with TRBD2 identical over 8 bases. Germline lookup yields CDR1 LGHNT and CDR2 FRNRAP. Unmatched junction bases numbered 4, after V lost 5 bases and J lost 4 bases. The CDR3 is 14 amino acids. For the CDR3, the DNA is TGTGCTAGTGGTCCGCAGCGGGGGTACAATGAGCAGTTCTTC. Protein: CASGPQRGYNEQFF.

The V call is TRBV7-6, the J call TRBJ1-6; tentative D call: TRBD1 (5 bases). Between the trimmed V and J ends, which lost 2 bases and 10 bases, there was a span of 9 bases. The germline V gene has CDR1 SGHVS and CDR2 FNYEAQ. The CDR3 covers 13 residues. CDR3 region: CASSLNGGSPLHF. The CDR3 nucleotides read TGTGCCAGCAGCTTAAACGGGGGGTCACCCCTCCACTTT.

V is TRBV2 and J is TRBJ2-1; possibly TRBD1 or TRBD2 for D (5 bases each). Germline V CDR1 and CDR2: SNHLY, FYNNEI. The V and J ends lost 6 bases and 5 bases respectively, with 14 bases between them. This CDR3 comprises 14 residues. The DNA for the CDR3 is TGTGCCAGCAGACTCCGGGACCACCACAATGAGCAGTTCTTC. Its protein product is CASRLRDHHNEQFF. Full variable domain (outside the CDR3, taken from reference TRBV2 and TRBJ2-1): EPEVTQTPSHQVTQMGQEVILRCVPISNHLYFYWYRQILGQKVEFLVSFYNNEISEKSEIFDDQFSVERPDGSNFTLKIRSTKLEDSAMYFCASRLRDHHNEQFFGPGTRLTVL.

This clone was observed once. DNA of the CDR3: TGTGCCACCAGCAGAGATCCAACTAGACTTGGAAACACCATATATTTT. Translation: CATSRDPTRLGNTIYF. The chain joins TRBV15 to TRBJ1-3; D ambiguous. The CDR3 runs to 16 residues. With 0 bases removed from V and 3 bases from J, the gap between germline ends came to 12 bases. CDR1 and CDR2 from the germline V gene are LNHNV and YYDKDF (reference sequence).

The chain is built from TRBV2 and TRBJ1-1, with 9 nucleotides matching TRBD1. Germline-derived CDR1 and CDR2 are SNHLY and FYNNEI. The trim removed 8 bases at V and 3 bases at J, leaving 4 bases unmatched. The CDR3 sequence is 13 residues long. CDR3 DNA: TGTGCCAGCTCCTGGGACAGGGACACTGAAGCTTTCTTT. This translates into CASSWDRDTEAFF.

The chain couples TRBV7-2 to TRBJ1-2; D may be TRBD1 (5 bases). The V and J ends lost 5 bases and 2 bases respectively, with 12 bases between them. Per germline, CDR1 SGHTA and CDR2 FQGNSA. The CDR3 spans 14 residues. CDR3 bases: TGTGCCAGCAGCCCCCTGGGGCCCAACTATGGCTACACCTTC. The encoded protein is CASSPLGPNYGYTF.

J is TRBJ2-7 and V is TRBV6-5; TRBD1 agrees at 8 bases. CDR1 and CDR2 from the germline V gene are MNHEY and SVGAGI. The CDR3 consists of 14 residues. V dropped 6 bases and J dropped 5; count of bases not matched to a gene: 9. The CDR3 loop reads CASRAGQGIHEQYF. The CDR3, as DNA: TGTGCCAGCAGGGCAGGACAGGGCATCCACGAGCAGTACTTC.

The rearrangement joins TRBV30 to TRBJ2-5; 12 positions match TRBD1. This CDR3 region has 16 residues. Trimming removed 0 bases from V and 5 bases from J; junction bases left unmatched: 7. The germline gives CDR1 GTSNPN, CDR2 SVGIG (reference sequence). CDR3 nucleotide sequence: TGTGCCTGGAGTGTCCCCGGGACAGGGGGCGGGGAGACCCAGTACTTC. Protein product: CAWSVPGTGGGETQYF.

The chain links TRBV7-9 to TRBJ2-1; 8 bases match TRBD1. Trimming took 2 bases from V and 5 from J; bases not matched to a gene: 11. From germline, CDR1 is SEHNR and CDR2 FQNEAQ (reference sequence). The CDR3 length is 17 residues. The CDR3 DNA sequence: TGTGCCAGCAGCTTACCTATTGGACAGGGAAGCCACAATGAGCAGTTCTTC. This codes for CASSLPIGQGSHNEQFF. Together with reference TRBV7-9 and TRBJ2-1, the CDR3 gives the full variable domain: DTGVSQNPRHKITKRGQNVTFRCDPISEHNRLYWYRQTLGQGPEFLTYFQNEAQLEKSRLLSDRFSAERPKGSFSTLEIQRTEQGDSAMYLCASSLPIGQGSHNEQFFGPGTRLTVL.

The V call is TRBV12-5, the J call TRBJ1-5, with 7 bases lining up with TRBD1. The CDR3 runs to 15 residues. The junction had 1 base not matched to a gene; V was cut back by 1 base and J by 1 base. Germline V CDR1 and CDR2: LGHNT, FRNRAP. DNA of the CDR3: TGTGCTAGTGGTTTGGGGACAGGAAGCAATCAGCCCCAGCATTTT. Translation gives CASGLGTGSNQPQHF.

This clone was seen many times. V is TRBV6-5 and J is TRBJ1-1, with D unclear. CDR3 size: 15 residues. CDR1 is MNHEY, CDR2 SVGAGI, per germline. The V end was cut by 4 bases, the J end by 4 bases, with 16 bases between. CDR3 DNA sequence: TGTGCCAGCAGTTTGGGCCCGGAGGGCGGCACTGAAGCTTTCTTT. It translates to CASSLGPEGGTEAFF.

This chain joins TRBV5-4 and TRBJ2-2; 7 bases are shared with TRBD1. The CDR3 has 14 residues. Germline V lookup: CDR1 SGHNT, CDR2 YYREEE (reference sequence). V lost 4 bases, J lost 4 bases, and 4 bases stayed unmatched. CDR3 sequence: CASSADRATGELFF. CDR3 bases: TGTGCCAGCAGCGCCGACAGGGCCACCGGGGAGCTGTTTTTT.

The chain carries TRBV6-5 and TRBJ1-5, with D hard to call. Per the germline V gene, CDR1 is MNHEY and CDR2 is SVGAGI. This CDR3 is built from 14 residues. V was clipped by 8 bases and J by 7 bases, with 18 bases between them. The CDR3 loop reads CASEGPPFPQPQHF. As DNA, the CDR3 is TGTGCCAGCGAAGGGCCCCCTTTTCCCCAGCCCCAGCATTTT.

V usage is TRBV5-1 and J usage is TRBJ2-5; D is possibly TRBD1 (6 bases). CDR1 is SGHRS and CDR2 is YFSETQ in the germline V gene. Trimming removed 8 bases at V and 5 bases at J, with 10 bases between. This CDR3 has 11 amino acids. The CDR3 bases are TGCGCCAGTGGGACAAGCGAGACCCAGTACTTC. Translation: CASGTSETQYF.